These T cell receptor beta chains were read from a single sample in a study of CD8+ T cells in alopecia areata. Produced via immunoSEQ multiplex PCR; TCRdb's table is partial and in-frame only. Found here are thousands of clones, almost 65% of them singletons; the top ten hold about 16%. The sample here was skin, taken at week 0. The receptor set was obtained from a human donor with alopecia areata. Both conserved end residues are part of each CDR3. The D gene is left open where the match is weak. Size tells how often a clone was seen (once, few, many) or the class of an expanded clone, and some rows leave it out.

cdr3_length,d_call,clone_size,j_call,v_call,cdr3_aa,cdr3_nt
14,TRBD1,-,TRBJ1-1,TRBV7-3,CASSIGTGNTEAFF,TGTGCCAGCAGCATCGGGACAGGGAACACTGAAGCTTTCTTT
13,-,-,TRBJ1-4,TRBV5-7,CASSLANGVKLFF,TGTGCCAGCAGCTTGGCGAACGGGGTAAAACTGTTTTTT
15,TRBD2,-,TRBJ2-7,TRBV7-2,CASSFRTSGAYEQYF,TGTGCCAGCAGCTTTCGGACTAGCGGGGCATACGAGCAGTACTTC
14,-,-,TRBJ2-7,TRBV7-2,CASRCEGDTYEQYF,TGTGCCAGCAGGTGCGAGGGGGATACCTACGAGCAGTACTTC
13,-,-,TRBJ1-1,TRBV7-9,CASSLSTDFEAFF,TGTGCCAGCAGCTTATCCACGGATTTTGAAGCTTTCTTT
13,-,-,TRBJ2-7,TRBV6-6,CASSWGLLFEQYF,TGTGCCAGCAGTTGGGGACTGCTTTTCGAGCAGTACTTC
13,TRBD2,-,TRBJ2-7,TRBV5-1,CASSLGTSGEQYF,TGCGCCAGCAGCTTGGGGACTAGCGGAGAGCAGTACTTC
17,-,-,TRBJ1-3,TRBV4-1,CASSQVDLLPSGNTIYF,TGCGCCAGCAGCCAAGTCGATCTGCTACCCTCTGGAAACACCATATATTTT
15,TRBD1,few,TRBJ1-5,TRBV6-5,CASTQGQGGGQPQHF,TGTGCCAGCACCCAGGGACAGGGCGGTGGACAGCCCCAGCATTTT
15,-,-,TRBJ2-7,TRBV5-1,CASSLTGRGAYEQYF,TGCGCCAGCAGCTTGACGGGGCGCGGGGCCTACGAGCAGTACTTC
14,-,-,TRBJ2-1,TRBV7-2,CASSLGSTHNEQFF,TGTGCCAGCAGCTTAGGTTCCACCCACAATGAGCAGTTCTTC
17,-,-,TRBJ1-6,TRBV5-1,CASSLETGDRINSPLHF,TGCGCCAGCAGCTTGGAAACGGGCGACAGGATTAATTCACCCCTCCACTTT
13,-,-,TRBJ1-1,TRBV4-1,CASSPPRNTEAFF,TGCGCCAGCAGCCCGCCTCGGAACACTGAAGCTTTTTTT
16,TRBD2,few,TRBJ2-1,TRBV4-3,CASSQEVSGSVNEQFF,TGCGCCAGCAGCCAAGAGGTCAGCGGGAGTGTCAATGAGCAGTTCTTC
14,TRBD1,few,TRBJ1-2,TRBV5-4,CASSLTDRVDGYTF,TGTGCCAGCAGCTTGACCGACAGGGTAGATGGCTACACCTTC
15,TRBD1,-,TRBJ2-4,TRBV7-8,CASSPRTGAENIQYF,TGTGCCAGCAGCCCGCGGACAGGGGCGGAAAACATTCAGTACTTC
14,-,-,TRBJ1-5,TRBV9,CASSLGPNNQPQHF,TGTGCCAGCAGCTTGGGACCGAACAATCAGCCCCAGCATTTT
20,TRBD1,few,TRBJ1-5,TRBV29-1,CSVDGRIGTGALIGNQPQHF,TGCAGCGTTGATGGGCGGATAGGGACAGGGGCATTAATCGGCAATCAGCCCCAGCATTTT
14,-,-,TRBJ2-3,TRBV11-1,CASSLGTAANTQYF,TGTGCCAGCAGCTTAGGGACAGCCGCGAATACGCAGTATTTT
14,-,-,TRBJ1-2,TRBV6-6,CASTRDGANYGYTF,TGTGCCAGCACTCGGGACGGAGCTAACTATGGCTACACCTTC
14,-,-,TRBJ1-1,TRBV2,CASSGGTQELRAFF,TGTGCCAGCAGTGGTGGGACACAAGAGTTACGAGCTTTCTTT
15,TRBD2,few,TRBJ2-1,TRBV10-3,CATQNLAGGYNEQFF,TGTGCCACCCAAAATCTAGCGGGAGGTTACAATGAGCAGTTCTTC
15,-,-,TRBJ2-1,TRBV5-1,CASSLARVANNEQFF,TGCGCCAGCAGCTTGGCCAGGGTAGCGAACAATGAGCAGTTCTTC